The clone carrying this TCR beta chain was observed a few times. Its antigen remains unknown. Time point noted: patch test 3, about 24 weeks after DPC sensitization. Indicated treatment: therapeutic diphenylcyclopropenone sensitization with weekly scalp DPC. CDR3 length: 15 residues. Germline-derived CDR1 and CDR2 are SGHVS and FQNEAQ. V shed 5 bases and J shed 2 bases, with 16 bases lying between them. The sample comes from a study of human T cells and chemical hapten exposure. Study details: Weekly diphenylcyclopropenone doses were given to patients' scalps across the roughly 25-week study. Minor volume differences among pooled libraries chiefly drove per-sample TCR yield variation. General study points: TCRs at a frequency above 1 in 1000 stayed unchanged with DPC sensitization.

Under the authors' procedure: Samples had a median of around 96,000 TCRs, ranging roughly 20,000 to 750,000. TCRdb re-called the RACE reads through MiXCR, storing one row per CDR3 protein. These V and J calls derive from TCRdb rather than the authors' analysis. The sample holds tens of thousands of distinct CDR3 sequences, around 13% seen once. The receptor's source is a woman between 45 and 65 years old with alopecia areata. Some clones in this sample may be carry-over from other donors' samples. This rearrangement joins TRBV7-8 to TRBJ2-7; D possibly uses TRBD1 or TRBD2 (7 bases each). The source was whole blood, collected in connection with sensitization to the hapten diphenylcyclopropenone (DPC). The CDR3 bases are TGTGCCAGCAGCCCGGGGAGGGGGACAGCCTACGAGCAGTACTTC. Residues: CASSPGRGTAYEQYF.